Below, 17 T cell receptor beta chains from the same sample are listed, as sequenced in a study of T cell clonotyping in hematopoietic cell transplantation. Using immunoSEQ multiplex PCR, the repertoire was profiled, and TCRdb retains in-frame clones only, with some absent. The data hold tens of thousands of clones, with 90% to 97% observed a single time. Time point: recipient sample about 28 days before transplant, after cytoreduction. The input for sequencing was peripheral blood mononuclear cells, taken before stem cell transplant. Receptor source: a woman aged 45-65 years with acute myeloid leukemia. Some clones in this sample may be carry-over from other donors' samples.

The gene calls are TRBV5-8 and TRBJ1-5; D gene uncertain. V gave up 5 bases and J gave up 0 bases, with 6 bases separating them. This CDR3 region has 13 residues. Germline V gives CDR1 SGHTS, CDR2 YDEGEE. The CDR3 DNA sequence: TGTGCCAGCAGTTATAATAGCAATCAGCCCCAGCATTTT. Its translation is CASSYNSNQPQHF. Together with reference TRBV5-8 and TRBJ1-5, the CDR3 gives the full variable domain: EAGVTQSPTHLIKTRGQQATLRCSPISGHTSVYWYQQALGLGLQFLLWYDEGEERNRGNFPPRFSGRQFPNYSSELNVNALELEDSALYLCASSYNSNQPQHFGDGTRLSIL.

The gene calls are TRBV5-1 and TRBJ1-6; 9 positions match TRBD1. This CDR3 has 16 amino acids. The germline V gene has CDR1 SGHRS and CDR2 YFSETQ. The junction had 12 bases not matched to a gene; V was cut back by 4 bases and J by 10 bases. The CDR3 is CASSARTGTGNSPLHF. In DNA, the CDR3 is TGCGCCAGCAGCGCGAGGACCGGGACAGGGAACTCACCCCTCCACTTT.

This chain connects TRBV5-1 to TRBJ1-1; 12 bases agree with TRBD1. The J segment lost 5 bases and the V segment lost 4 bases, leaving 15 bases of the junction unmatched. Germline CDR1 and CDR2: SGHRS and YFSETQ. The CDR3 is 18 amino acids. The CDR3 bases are TGCGCCAGCAGCCCCGGGGGGACAGGGGGCTCTTTGTGGACTGAAGCTTTCTTT. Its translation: CASSPGGTGGSLWTEAFF.

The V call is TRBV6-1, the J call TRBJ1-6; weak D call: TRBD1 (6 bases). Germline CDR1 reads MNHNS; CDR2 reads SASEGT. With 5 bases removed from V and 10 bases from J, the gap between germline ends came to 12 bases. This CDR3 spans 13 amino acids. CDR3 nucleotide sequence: TGTGCCAGCAGTACAGGGAGGGACTCACCCCTCCACTTT. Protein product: CASSTGRDSPLHF.

This chain's CDR3 is CASSPRLAGGLNEQYF. The CDR3 DNA sequence: TGTGCCAGCAGCCCAAGACTAGCGGGGGGGCTTAACGAGCAGTACTTC. This rearrangement joins TRBV14 to TRBJ2-7; 14 bases align to TRBD2. V was pared by 4 bases and J by 5 bases, with 7 bases of the junction left unmatched. The CDR3 runs to 16 residues. Germline V CDR1 and CDR2: SGHDN, FVKESK.

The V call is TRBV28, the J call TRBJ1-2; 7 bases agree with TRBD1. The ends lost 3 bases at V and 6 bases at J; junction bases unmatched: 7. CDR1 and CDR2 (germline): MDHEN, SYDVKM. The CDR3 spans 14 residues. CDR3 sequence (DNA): TGTGCCAGCAGTTTCGGCAGGGGGTTTGATGGCTACACCTTC. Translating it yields CASSFGRGFDGYTF.

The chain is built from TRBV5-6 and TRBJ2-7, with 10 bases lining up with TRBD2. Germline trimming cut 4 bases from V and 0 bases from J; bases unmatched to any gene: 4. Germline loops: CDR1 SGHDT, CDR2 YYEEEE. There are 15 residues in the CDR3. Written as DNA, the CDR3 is TGTGCCAGCAGCCCGGGACTAGCGAGCTCCTACGAGCAGTACTTC. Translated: CASSPGLASSYEQYF.

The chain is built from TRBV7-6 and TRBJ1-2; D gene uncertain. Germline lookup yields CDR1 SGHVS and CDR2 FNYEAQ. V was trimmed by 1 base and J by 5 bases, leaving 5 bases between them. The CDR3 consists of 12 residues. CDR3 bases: TGTGCCAGCAGCTTAGACGGATATGGCTACACCTTC. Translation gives CASSLDGYGYTF.

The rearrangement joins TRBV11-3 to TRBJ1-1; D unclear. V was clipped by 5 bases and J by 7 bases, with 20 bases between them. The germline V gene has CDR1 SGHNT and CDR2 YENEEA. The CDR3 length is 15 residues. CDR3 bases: TGTGCCAGCAGCCCCCGTGTCGGATGGTTAAATGAAGCTTTCTTT. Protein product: CASSPRVGWLNEAFF.

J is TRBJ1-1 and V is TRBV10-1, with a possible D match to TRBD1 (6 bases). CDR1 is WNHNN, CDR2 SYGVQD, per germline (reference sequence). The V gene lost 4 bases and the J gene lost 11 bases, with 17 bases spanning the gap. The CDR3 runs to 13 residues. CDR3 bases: TGCGCCAGCAGTGGGGGGGGGCTCGGACAGGCTTTCTTT. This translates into CASSGGGLGQAFF.

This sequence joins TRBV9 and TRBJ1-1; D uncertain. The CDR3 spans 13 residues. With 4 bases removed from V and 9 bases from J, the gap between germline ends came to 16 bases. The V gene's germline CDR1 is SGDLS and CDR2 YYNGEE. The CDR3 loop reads CASSSWTPGQAFF. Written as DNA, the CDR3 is TGTGCCAGCAGCTCGTGGACCCCGGGCCAAGCTTTCTTT.

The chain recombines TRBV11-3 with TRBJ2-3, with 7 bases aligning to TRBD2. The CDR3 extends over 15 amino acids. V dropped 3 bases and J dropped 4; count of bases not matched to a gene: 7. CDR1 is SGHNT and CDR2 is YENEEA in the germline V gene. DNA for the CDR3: TGTGCCAGCAGCTTTCGGGCGGGAGTGGCAGATACGCAGTATTTT. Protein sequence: CASSFRAGVADTQYF.

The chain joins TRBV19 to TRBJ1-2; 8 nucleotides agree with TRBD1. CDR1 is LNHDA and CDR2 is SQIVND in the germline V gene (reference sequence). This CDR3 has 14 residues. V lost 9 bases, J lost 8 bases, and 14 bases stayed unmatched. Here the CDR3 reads CASRSGQAVEGYTF. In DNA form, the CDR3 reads TGTGCCAGCCGTTCGGGACAGGCAGTGGAAGGCTACACCTTC.

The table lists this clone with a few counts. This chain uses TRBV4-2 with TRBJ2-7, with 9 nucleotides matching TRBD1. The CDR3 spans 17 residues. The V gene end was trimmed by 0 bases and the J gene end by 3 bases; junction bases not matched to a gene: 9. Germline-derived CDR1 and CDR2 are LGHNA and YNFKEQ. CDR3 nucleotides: TGTGCCAGCAGCCAAGATGAAGGGACAGGGAGGGTCTACGAGCAGTACTTC. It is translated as CASSQDEGTGRVYEQYF.

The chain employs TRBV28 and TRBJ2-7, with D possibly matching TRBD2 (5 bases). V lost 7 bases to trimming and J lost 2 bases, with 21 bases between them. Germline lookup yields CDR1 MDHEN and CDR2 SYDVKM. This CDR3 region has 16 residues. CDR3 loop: CASTPRGPAGAYEQYF. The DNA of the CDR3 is TGTGCCAGCACACCTCGCGGGCCGGCGGGCGCCTACGAGCAGTACTTC.

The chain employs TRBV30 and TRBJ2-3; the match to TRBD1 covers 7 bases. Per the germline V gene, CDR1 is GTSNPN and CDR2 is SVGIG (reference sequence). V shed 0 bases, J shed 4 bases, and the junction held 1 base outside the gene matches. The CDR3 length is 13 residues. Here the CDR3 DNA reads TGTGCCTGGAGTGTAGGGGGCGCAGATACGCAGTATTTT. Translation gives CAWSVGGADTQYF.

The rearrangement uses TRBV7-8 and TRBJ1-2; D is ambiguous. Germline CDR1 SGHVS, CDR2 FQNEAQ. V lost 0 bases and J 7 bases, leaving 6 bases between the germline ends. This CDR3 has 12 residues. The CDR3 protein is CASSLAPSGYTF. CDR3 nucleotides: TGTGCCAGCAGCTTAGCGCCGAGTGGCTACACCTTC. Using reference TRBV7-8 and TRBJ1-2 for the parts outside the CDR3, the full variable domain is GAGVSQSPRYKVAKRGQDVALRCDPISGHVSLFWYQQALGQGPEFLTYFQNEAQLDKSGLPSDRFFAERPEGSVSTLKIQRTQQEDSAVYLCASSLAPSGYTFGSGTRLTVV.